This note documents a single T cell receptor beta chain sequence. The antigen remains undetermined. Between the trimmed V and J ends, which lost 1 base and 2 bases, there was a span of 15 bases. The CDR3 spans 17 residues. Germline V gives CDR1 SGHVS, CDR2 FQNEAQ. These data come from a study of neoadjuvant anti-PD-1 for oral cavity cancer. Overall study: Non-progressing patients received a fourth nivolumab dose near day 43, then surgery on days 50-56. Notes on the study in general: With three patients per group, TCR findings need larger cohorts.

TCRdb keeps only in-frame clones here, not all; method: immunoSEQ multiplex PCR. Counted here are 11,000 to 15,000 clones, about 70% occurring once; the ten biggest clones make up 3%. The TCR comes from a person aged 40 to 85 with oral cavity squamous cell carcinoma. This chain joins TRBV7-8 and TRBJ2-4; D may correspond to TRBD1 or TRBD2 (5 bases each). This specimen consisted of PBMCs, obtained before nivolumab (anti-PD-1) treatment. The CDR3 DNA sequence: TGTGCCAGCAGCTTAGAGCGAGCGTGGGGGTCCAAAAACATTCAGTACTTC. Translated: CASSLERAWGSKNIQYF. Full variable domain (outside the CDR3, taken from reference TRBV7-8 and TRBJ2-4): GAGVSQSPRYKVAKRGQDVALRCDPISGHVSLFWYQQALGQGPEFLTYFQNEAQLDKSGLPSDRFFAERPEGSVSTLKIQRTQQEDSAVYLCASSLERAWGSKNIQYFGAGTRLSVL.